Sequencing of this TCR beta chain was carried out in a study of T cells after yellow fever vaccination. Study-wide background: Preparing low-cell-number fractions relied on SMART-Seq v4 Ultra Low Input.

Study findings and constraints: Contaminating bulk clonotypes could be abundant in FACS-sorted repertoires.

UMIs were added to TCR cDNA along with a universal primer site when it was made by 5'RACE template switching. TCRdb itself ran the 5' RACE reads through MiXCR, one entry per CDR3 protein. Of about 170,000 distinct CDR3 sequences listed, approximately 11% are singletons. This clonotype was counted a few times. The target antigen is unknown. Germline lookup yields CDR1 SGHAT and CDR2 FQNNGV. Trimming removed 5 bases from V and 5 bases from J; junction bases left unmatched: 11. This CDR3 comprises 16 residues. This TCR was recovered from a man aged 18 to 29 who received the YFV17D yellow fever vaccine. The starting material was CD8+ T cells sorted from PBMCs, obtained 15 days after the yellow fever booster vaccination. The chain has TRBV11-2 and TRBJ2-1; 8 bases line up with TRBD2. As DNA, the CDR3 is TGTGCCAGCAGCCCGAACGGGGGGGCCCGGGACAATGAGCAGTTCTTC. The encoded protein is CASSPNGGARDNEQFF.